This section outlines one T cell receptor beta chain sequence together with its context. This entry comes from a study of blood T cell repertoires in COVID-19. Looking at the study overall: Material from acute and convalescent COVID-19 was sourced from the United States, Italy and Spain. The cDNA or gDNA used as material had been derived from T cells, B-cell-depleted T cells, or PBMCs.

In the source study's methods: Amplification with reference gene primers provided the estimates of nucleated cell counts. Repertoires were generated with immunoSEQ multiplex PCR, while TCRdb's copy carries only in-frame clones and drops some. The V and J calls and clone size come from that table; D and trimming were worked out from the DNA. The sample has approximately 170,000 clones, approximately 85% seen once. V lost 6 bases to trimming and J lost 0 bases, with 12 bases between them. The CDR3 spans 15 residues. CDR1 is MGHRA and CDR2 is YSYEKL in the germline V gene. Seattle researchers signed up patients amid active infection and tracked them longitudinally.

What was sequenced was peripheral blood. V is TRBV4-1 and J is TRBJ1-5; maybe TRBD1 (5 bases). The TCR sequence derives from an elderly man with COVID-19, enrolled during active disease. The CDR3 here is CASRDTIFSNQPQHF. In DNA form, the CDR3 reads TGCGCCAGCAGGGACACTATCTTTAGCAATCAGCCCCAGCATTTT.